This T cell receptor beta chain was sequenced during a study of blood T cell repertoires in COVID-19. The wider study: Researchers got acute and convalescent COVID-19 samples from the United States, Italy and Spain. PBMCs, B-cell-depleted T cells, or T cells were the source of the cDNA or gDNA that made up the material.

In the source study's methods: Amplifying reference gene primers gave estimates of nucleated cell counts. Repertoires were generated with immunoSEQ multiplex PCR, while TCRdb's copy carries only in-frame clones and drops some. For V, J and clone size, that table is used; D and trimming come from the DNA. Here the sample spans 65,000 to 90,000 clones, around 80% being singletons. Germline CDR1 and CDR2: MNHEY and SVGAGI. This CDR3 has 13 residues. The V end was cut by 7 bases, the J end by 0 bases, with 10 bases between. This clone was seen just once. The source material was peripheral blood. V usage is TRBV6-5 and J usage is TRBJ2-7; D gene unclear. The TCR was taken from a man in his fifties or sixties with active or convalescent COVID-19. The CDR3 DNA follows: TGTGCCAGCATGTTGGGCCCCTCCTACGAGCAGTACTTC. Its protein is CASMLGPSYEQYF.